Following are 32 T cell receptor beta chains from one sample sequenced in a study of blood T cell repertoires in COVID-19. Data came from immunoSEQ multiplex PCR; TCRdb stores just in-frame clones and leaves some out. The sample holds about 31,000 clones, roughly 90% seen once. Sequencing was done on a sample of peripheral blood. Every receptor here comes from a man aged 70-80 years with active or convalescent COVID-19.

The chain has TRBV7-9 and TRBJ2-2; no firm D call. Trimming shortened V by 4 bases and J by 2 bases, and 5 bases separated the two germline ends. In germline, CDR1 is SEHNR, CDR2 FQNEAQ (reference sequence). This CDR3 contains 13 residues. The CDR3, as DNA: TGTGCCAGCAGCTCCTTAAACACCGGGGAGCTGTTTTTT. As protein: CASSSLNTGELFF.

The chain has TRBV6-5 and TRBJ1-1; TRBD1 might be the D (6 bases). Germline CDR1 MNHEY, CDR2 SVGAGI. The CDR3 has 13 amino acids. Trimming took off 6 bases at V and 4 bases at J, with 12 bases between the two ends. The CDR3 DNA reads TGTGCCAGCAGCGCCGACAGGAGCACTGAAGCTTTCTTT. Protein product: CASSADRSTEAFF.

V gene TRBV7-9 combines with J gene TRBJ1-6; a weak D match, TRBD1 (6 bases). There are 14 residues in the CDR3. V lost 1 base, J lost 9 bases, and 10 bases lay in between. CDR1 and CDR2 from the germline V gene are SEHNR and FQNEAQ (reference sequence). The CDR3 loop is CASSLDRDVSPLHF. For the CDR3, the DNA is TGTGCCAGCAGCTTAGACAGGGACGTTTCACCCCTCCACTTT.

V and J are TRBV7-3 and TRBJ2-2, with 7 nucleotides matching TRBD1. The CDR3 loop spans 14 amino acids. CDR1 and CDR2 (germline): SGHTA, FQGTGA. J was trimmed by 2 bases and V by 6 bases; bases with no gene match: 3. The CDR3 is CASRRQGNTGELFF. The DNA of the CDR3 is TGTGCCAGCAGGCGACAGGGAAACACCGGGGAGCTGTTTTTT.

This sequence joins TRBV11-3 and TRBJ2-1; TRBD2 agrees at 15 bases. Germline V gene data show CDR1 as SGHNT and CDR2 as YENEEA. The CDR3 runs 16 residues. The ends lost 5 bases at V and 7 bases at J; junction bases unmatched: 6. CDR3 residues: CASSPGLAGGKNEQFF. CDR3 bases: TGTGCCAGCAGCCCCGGACTAGCGGGAGGGAAAAATGAGCAGTTCTTC.

V gene TRBV27 combines with J gene TRBJ2-2, with unresolved D. V dropped 7 bases and J dropped 3 bases, with 9 bases sitting between them. Germline-derived CDR1 and CDR2 are MNHEY and SMNVEV (reference sequence). The CDR3 is 13 residues long. The CDR3 loop is CASKWAHTGELFF. The CDR3 nucleotides are TGTGCCAGCAAGTGGGCCCACACCGGGGAGCTGTTTTTT.

The gene calls are TRBV24-1 and TRBJ2-1, with TRBD2 identical over 14 bases. This CDR3 comprises 16 residues. V trimming: 4 bases; J trimming: 8 bases; junction bases outside the gene matches: 6. The germline CDR1 and CDR2 sequences are KGHDR and SFDVKD. This CDR3 reads CATSDPTSGRAYEQFF. Written as DNA, the CDR3 is TGTGCCACCAGTGACCCGACTAGCGGGAGGGCCTATGAGCAGTTCTTC.

This chain links TRBV3-1 (or the pseudogene TRBV3-2) with TRBJ2-1; no clear D gene. The V and J ends lost 4 bases and 4 bases respectively, with 14 bases between them. Germline CDR1 and CDR2: LGHDT and YNNKEL (reference sequence). The length of the CDR3 is 15 residues. CDR3 region: CASSPLVSLYNEQFF. The CDR3 DNA reads as TGTGCCAGCAGCCCACTGGTTAGCCTATACAATGAGCAGTTCTTC.

The rearrangement links TRBV3-1 (or the pseudogene TRBV3-2) to TRBJ2-1; 11 nucleotides align to TRBD2. The CDR3 is 15 amino acids. CDR1 is LGHDT and CDR2 is YNNKEL in the germline V gene (reference sequence). Germline trimming cut 4 bases from V and 4 bases from J; bases unmatched to any gene: 3. As DNA, the CDR3 is TGTGCCAGCAGCCCGGGACTAGCGGCGTACAATGAGCAGTTCTTC. Protein: CASSPGLAAYNEQFF.

The sample holds one count of this clone. J is TRBJ2-1 and V is TRBV6-5, with D maybe TRBD1 (6 bases). CDR1 is MNHEY and CDR2 is SVGAGI in the germline V gene. The CDR3 is made up of 14 amino acids. Trimming removed 4 bases from V and 1 base from J, with 8 bases in between. The CDR3: CASSSGVSYNEQFF. The CDR3 region has the DNA TGTGCCAGCAGTTCAGGGGTTTCCTACAATGAGCAGTTCTTC.

The CDR3 coding sequence is TGTGCCAGCAGCTTAGATCGGTTAACAACTAATGAAAAACTGTTTTTT. Encoded protein: CASSLDRLTTNEKLFF. This chain joins TRBV7-8 and TRBJ1-4; D gene unclear. The CDR3 is 16 residues long. CDR1 and CDR2 from the germline V gene are SGHVS and FQNEAQ. V was trimmed by 1 base and J by 0 bases, leaving 9 bases between them.

The CDR3 spells CASSWGRTGLNEQYF. Written as DNA, the CDR3 is TGCGCCAGCAGCTGGGGGCGGACAGGGTTGAATGAGCAGTACTTC. The rearrangement links TRBV5-1 to TRBJ2-7; the match to TRBD1 covers 8 bases. This CDR3 is built from 15 residues. V was pared by 3 bases and J by 7 bases, with 12 bases of the junction left unmatched. CDR1 is SGHRS and CDR2 is YFSETQ in the germline V gene.

The J gene is TRBJ2-5, the V gene TRBV3-1 (or the pseudogene TRBV3-2), with TRBD2 matching over 7 bases. The CDR3 loop spans 13 amino acids. CDR1 and CDR2 from the germline V gene are LGHDT and YNNKEL (reference sequence). V dropped 4 bases and J dropped 5; count of bases not matched to a gene: 4. CDR3 residues: CASSRVAGETQYF. Here the CDR3 DNA reads TGTGCCAGCAGCCGTGTAGCGGGCGAGACCCAGTACTTC.

J is TRBJ2-5 and V is TRBV30, with 11 bases identical to TRBD1. V was clipped by 6 bases and J by 4 bases; unmatched bases: 10. Per germline, CDR1 GTSNPN and CDR2 SVGIG (reference sequence). The CDR3 runs to 15 residues. CDR3 in amino acids: CACLPGQGVLETQYF. CDR3 bases: TGTGCCTGCCTCCCGGGACAGGGGGTATTAGAGACCCAGTACTTC.

This sequence joins TRBV5-1 and TRBJ2-1, with 13 bases lining up with TRBD2. The germline CDR1 and CDR2 sequences are SGHRS and YFSETQ. J gave up 5 bases and V 2 bases, and 7 bases lay outside the gene matches. CDR3 size: 17 residues. The CDR3 nucleotides are TGCGCCAGCAGCTTCTCTAGGACTAGCGGGAGTGACAATGAGCAGTTCTTC. It translates to CASSFSRTSGSDNEQFF.

The chain employs TRBV9 and TRBJ2-1, with a tentative D call TRBD1 (5 bases). CDR1 is SGDLS, CDR2 YYNGEE, per germline. The CDR3 consists of 15 residues. Trimming cost V 5 bases and J 0 bases, with 12 bases left between them. This CDR3 reads CASSEDIASYNEQFF. Here the CDR3 DNA reads TGTGCCAGCAGTGAGGACATTGCCTCCTACAATGAGCAGTTCTTC.

V gene TRBV5-1 combines with J gene TRBJ1-2; 10 bases match TRBD1. V lost 0 bases and J lost 9; bases outside the gene matches: 8. The CDR3 is 15 amino acids. The germline CDR1 and CDR2 sequences are SGHRS and YFSETQ. This CDR3 reads CASSLGAGQGSRYTF. The DNA of the CDR3 is TGCGCCAGCAGCTTGGGAGCGGGACAGGGGAGTCGCTACACCTTC.

The chain employs TRBV19 and TRBJ1-5; D remains ambiguous. The CDR3 loop spans 15 amino acids. Germline V lookup: CDR1 LNHDA, CDR2 SQIVND (reference sequence). V dropped 2 bases and J dropped 1 base, with 9 bases sitting between them. The CDR3 loop is CASSITGRSNQPQHF. The CDR3 coding sequence is TGTGCCAGTAGTATAACCGGCAGGAGCAATCAGCCCCAGCATTTT.

The CDR3: CASGSGGRTDTQYF. The CDR3 DNA sequence: TGTGCCAGCGGAAGCGGGGGGCGCACAGATACGCAGTATTTT. The chain joins TRBV7-8 to TRBJ2-3; 9 nucleotides agree with TRBD2. V lost 8 bases and J lost 1; bases outside the gene matches: 4. The germline V gene encodes CDR1 SGHVS and CDR2 FQNEAQ. This CDR3 spans 14 amino acids.

CDR3 in amino acids: CASSYSRLAGGPQYF. The CDR3 DNA reads as TGTGCCAGCAGTTACTCGAGGCTAGCGGGAGGGCCGCAGTACTTC. J is TRBJ2-5 and V is TRBV6-5; TRBD2 agrees at 12 bases. J lost 11 bases, V lost 0 bases, and 7 bases had no gene match. This CDR3 has 15 residues. Germline CDR1 MNHEY, CDR2 SVGAGI.

The rearrangement uses TRBV4-2 and TRBJ1-6; no clear D gene. Germline-derived CDR1 and CDR2 are LGHNA and YNFKEQ. Trimming removed 0 bases at V and 11 bases at J, with 14 bases between. The CDR3 is 15 residues long. This CDR3 reads CASSQDPHTQAPLHF. DNA of the CDR3: TGTGCCAGCAGCCAAGATCCACATACTCAGGCACCCCTCCACTTT.

The chain recombines TRBV19 with TRBJ2-2, with 8 positions matching TRBD2. V was pared by 7 bases and J by 4 bases, with 5 bases of the junction left unmatched. The CDR3 has 14 residues. The germline V gene has CDR1 LNHDA and CDR2 SQIVND (reference sequence). This CDR3 is CASTGGPGTGELFF. The CDR3 coding sequence is TGTGCCAGTACGGGGGGGCCGGGCACCGGGGAGCTGTTTTTT.

This rearrangement joins TRBV24-1 to TRBJ2-1; TRBD1 agrees at 7 bases. The CDR3 runs 13 residues. V shed 9 bases, J shed 2 bases, and the junction held 3 bases outside the gene matches. Germline CDR1 reads KGHDR; CDR2 reads SFDVKD. The CDR3 sequence is CATGDSPYNEQFF. The CDR3 DNA reads TGTGCCACCGGGGACAGTCCCTACAATGAGCAGTTCTTC.

V and J are TRBV2 and TRBJ2-1; possible D gene TRBD2, 6 bases. Germline CDR1 reads SNHLY; CDR2 reads FYNNEI. This CDR3 is built from 13 residues. V was pared by 1 base and J by 12 bases, with 13 bases between. DNA of the CDR3: TGTGCCAGCAGTGAAGGAGGCGGGACCCGGCAGTTCTTC. As protein: CASSEGGGTRQFF.

This clone has a handful of counts. As DNA, the CDR3 is TGTGCCAGCAGCTTATTCCTTACCGGTGAGCAGTTCTTC. Translation gives CASSLFLTGEQFF. V gene TRBV7-8 combines with J gene TRBJ2-1, with unresolved D. The V gene's germline CDR1 is SGHVS and CDR2 FQNEAQ. The CDR3 is 13 residues long. V lost 2 bases and J 9 bases, leaving 11 bases between the germline ends.

This chain joins TRBV30 and TRBJ2-5; D uncertain. CDR3 length equals 14 residues. V dropped 0 bases and J dropped 2 bases, with 10 bases sitting between them. Germline V lookup: CDR1 GTSNPN, CDR2 SVGIG (reference sequence). The CDR3 bases are TGTGCCTGGAGTGTACGTAGACTGCAAGAGACCCAGTACTTC. Residues: CAWSVRRLQETQYF.

V and J are TRBV10-1 and TRBJ2-2, with 10 bases lining up with TRBD2. The CDR3 is 16 residues long. The junction had 5 bases not matched to a gene; V was cut back by 6 bases and J by 1 base. Germline V gene sequence: CDR1 WNHNN, CDR2 SYGVQD (reference sequence). CDR3 protein: CASSPSSGGNTGELFF. The CDR3, as DNA: TGCGCCAGCAGCCCTTCTAGCGGGGGGAACACCGGGGAGCTGTTTTTT.

The V gene is TRBV7-3, the J gene TRBJ2-5; D might be TRBD2 (6 bases). The CDR3 sequence is 15 residues long. V was pared by 5 bases and J by 0 bases, with 13 bases between. From germline, CDR1 is SGHTA and CDR2 FQGTGA. CDR3 coding DNA: TGTGCCAGCAGCCGAACAGGAGGGTACCAAGAGACCCAGTACTTC. Protein: CASSRTGGYQETQYF.

This rearrangement joins TRBV24-1 to TRBJ1-5; 11 bases are a match to TRBD1. The CDR3 extends over 15 amino acids. The V and J ends lost 3 bases and 6 bases, in that order; junction bases with no gene match: 3. The germline CDR1 and CDR2 sequences are KGHDR and SFDVKD. In DNA form, the CDR3 reads TGTGCCACCAGTGATGGGACAGGGGGGGGTCAGCCCCAGCATTTT. Translated, it gives CATSDGTGGGQPQHF.

Points on this clone: The identical CDR3 is also encoded by other nucleotide sequences in the sample. The chain has TRBV9 and TRBJ2-1, with 10 positions matching TRBD1. The CDR3 extends over 15 amino acids. The V and J ends lost 2 bases and 2 bases, in that order; junction bases with no gene match: 1. Per the germline V gene, CDR1 is SGDLS and CDR2 is YYNGEE. CDR3 nucleotides: TGTGCCAGCAGCGTGACAGGGGGCACCTACAATGAGCAGTTCTTC. It is translated as CASSVTGGTYNEQFF.

This clone was seen a few times. CDR3 bases: TGTGCCAGCAGTGGGACTAGCGGGGTTGGCAAAAACATTCAGTACTTC. It yields the protein CASSGTSGVGKNIQYF. This chain connects TRBV6-1 to TRBJ2-4; 12 bases fit TRBD2. Germline CDR1 reads MNHNS; CDR2 reads SASEGT. The CDR3 spans 16 residues. The trim removed 4 bases at V and 3 bases at J, leaving 4 bases unmatched.

This clone was counted a single time. The chain links TRBV11-2 to TRBJ2-1, with 13 bases aligning to TRBD2. The CDR3 totals 14 residues. CDR1 is SGHAT and CDR2 is FQNNGV in the germline V gene. The V segment lost 5 bases and the J segment 9 bases; nucleotides outside the gene matches: 4. The CDR3 loop is CASSAGLAGREQFF. The CDR3 DNA reads as TGTGCCAGCAGCGCGGGACTAGCGGGACGTGAGCAGTTCTTC.